The 3 T cell receptor beta chains below were found in one sample sequenced in a study of blood T cell repertoires in COVID-19. Generated by immunoSEQ multiplex PCR, the TCRdb table keeps only in-frame clones and is missing some. The data hold about 420,000 clones, with 70% to 90% observed a single time. The sequenced material came from peripheral blood. The receptors here all came from a young man with COVID-19, enrolled during active disease.

V gene TRBV2 combines with J gene TRBJ1-2; maybe TRBD1 (5 bases). Trimming removed 7 bases at V and 8 bases at J, with 26 bases between. This CDR3 is built from 16 residues. Germline CDR1 and CDR2: SNHLY and FYNNEI. CDR3 residues: CASKRLSGESPGGYTF. In nucleotides, the CDR3 is TGTGCCAGCAAGAGATTATCGGGGGAATCACCGGGAGGCTACACCTTC.

The chain joins TRBV19 to TRBJ2-2, with 7 nucleotides matching TRBD1. Germline V lookup: CDR1 LNHDA, CDR2 SQIVND (reference sequence). Trimming cost V 9 bases and J 1 base; bases outside gene matches: 8. The CDR3 covers 15 residues. The CDR3 DNA reads TGTGCCAGCCTCCCCCGGACAGGGAACACCGGGGAGCTGTTTTTT. This encodes CASLPRTGNTGELFF.

The chain joins TRBV3-1 (or the pseudogene TRBV3-2) to TRBJ2-1; 9 bases agree with TRBD2. With V trimmed by 1 base and J by 5 bases, 6 bases remained unmatched. Germline-derived CDR1 and CDR2 are LGHDT and YNNKEL (reference sequence). The CDR3 has 16 amino acids. CDR3 loop: CASSQARLAVNNEQFF. The CDR3 DNA reads TGTGCCAGCAGCCAAGCCCGACTAGCGGTAAACAATGAGCAGTTCTTC.